Listed below are T cell receptor beta chains from one sample, sequenced in a study of Graves' ophthalmopathy and Graves' hyperthyroidism. Each CDR3 protein is one row after TCRdb ran MiXCR on the multiplex PCR reads. The sample records roughly 1.1 million distinct CDR3 sequences, about 36% being singletons. Sequenced material: peripheral blood or thyroid tissue (not recorded which). The receptor source for this set is an adult man with Graves' hyperthyroidism. Each CDR3 is given with its conserved first and last residue. Each record gives: J gene, D gene, V gene, clone size, CDR3 protein, CDR3 DNA. A D gene is named only where the DNA matches it firmly. Where a row states a size, it is once, few, many or the class of an expanded clone; other rows omit it.

j_gene: TRBJ1-2; d_gene: -; v_gene: TRBV2; abundance: many; CDR3aa: CASAGEPNYGYTF; CDR3nt: TGTGCCTCAGCGGGGGAACCTAACTATGGCTACACCTTC
j_gene: TRBJ2-7; d_gene: -; v_gene: TRBV7-2; abundance: -; CDR3aa: CASSLLGAVYF; CDR3nt: TGTGCCAGCAGCTTGTTAGGTGCCGTCTACTTC
j_gene: TRBJ2-5; d_gene: -; v_gene: TRBV11-1; abundance: -; CDR3aa: CASRFQGSYQETQYF; CDR3nt: TGTGCCAGCAGGTTCCAAGGGTCCTACCAAGAGACCCAGTACTTC
j_gene: TRBJ2-5; d_gene: -; v_gene: TRBV28; abundance: -; CDR3aa: CASLTGRGEGETQYF; CDR3nt: TGTGCCAGCTTGACAGGACGGGGGGAAGGGGAGACCCAGTACTTC
j_gene: TRBJ1-2; d_gene: -; v_gene: TRBV12-3/TRBV12-4; abundance: many; CDR3aa: CASSQGLTGTYGYTF; CDR3nt: TGTGCCAGCAGTCAAGGATTAACAGGGACCTATGGCTACACCTTC
j_gene: TRBJ2-6; d_gene: TRBD2; v_gene: TRBV28; abundance: -; CDR3aa: CASRLDPGGSGANVLTF; CDR3nt: TGTGCCAGCAGGCTAGACCCCGGGGGGTCTGGGGCCAACGTCCTGACTTTC
j_gene: TRBJ1-6; d_gene: -; v_gene: TRBV12-3/TRBV12-4; abundance: many; CDR3aa: CASSSGASPLHF; CDR3nt: TGTGCCAGCAGTTCAGGGGCTTCACCCCTCCACTTT
j_gene: TRBJ2-5; d_gene: -; v_gene: TRBV7-9; abundance: -; CDR3aa: CASSQDLQEAQYF; CDR3nt: TGCGCCAGCAGCCAAGATTTGCAAGAGGCCCAGTACTTC
j_gene: TRBJ1-5; d_gene: TRBD1; v_gene: TRBV28; abundance: -; CDR3aa: CAAHRGPRGQPQHF; CDR3nt: TGTGCCGCCCACCGGGGCCCCAGGGGGCAGCCCCAGCATTTT
j_gene: TRBJ2-7; d_gene: -; v_gene: TRBV4-2; abundance: many; CDR3aa: CASSQATGTPSYEQYF; CDR3nt: TGTGCCAGCAGCCAAGCAACCGGGACACCCTCCTACGAGCAGTACTTC
j_gene: TRBJ2-2; d_gene: TRBD1; v_gene: TRBV11-2; abundance: -; CDR3aa: CASSLGRQGADTGELFF; CDR3nt: TGTGCCAGCAGCTTAGGAAGACAGGGGGCAGACACCGGGGAGCTGTTTTTT
j_gene: TRBJ1-6; d_gene: TRBD1; v_gene: TRBV28; abundance: -; CDR3aa: CASSPTAGQPNSPLHF; CDR3nt: TGTGCCAGCAGTCCGACCGCGGGACAGCCAAATTCACCCCTCCACTTT
j_gene: TRBJ1-5; d_gene: TRBD1; v_gene: TRBV20-1; abundance: many; CDR3aa: CSAKLTGGDNQPQHF; CDR3nt: TGCAGTGCTAAATTGACAGGGGGTGACAATCAGCCCCAGCATTTT
j_gene: TRBJ2-7; d_gene: -; v_gene: TRBV15; abundance: few; CDR3aa: CATSRVRETVYEQYF; CDR3nt: TGTGCCACCAGCAGAGTTCGGGAGACGGTTTACGAGCAGTACTTC
j_gene: TRBJ2-5; d_gene: -; v_gene: TRBV9; abundance: -; CDR3aa: CASSQMGGAETQYF; CDR3nt: TGTGCCAGCAGCCAAATGGGGGGGGCCGAGACCCAGTACTTC
j_gene: TRBJ1-5; d_gene: -; v_gene: TRBV29-1; abundance: many; CDR3aa: CSVESPRSGQHF; CDR3nt: TGCAGCGTTGAAAGCCCCAGGTCGGGCCAGCATTTT
j_gene: TRBJ2-5; d_gene: -; v_gene: TRBV6-5; abundance: once; CDR3aa: CASSGGTGLWETQYF; CDR3nt: TGTGCCAGCAGTGGAGGGACGGGACTCTGGGAGACCCAGTACTTC
j_gene: TRBJ1-1; d_gene: -; v_gene: TRBV7-9; abundance: -; CDR3aa: CASSLDPASGAFF; CDR3nt: TGTGCCAGCAGCTTAGATCCCGCCAGTGGAGCTTTCTTT
j_gene: TRBJ1-6; d_gene: -; v_gene: TRBV14; abundance: many; CDR3aa: CASRSDPRSYNSPLHF; CDR3nt: TGTGCCAGCAGATCTGACCCGCGCTCCTATAATTCACCCCTCCACTTT
j_gene: TRBJ1-1; d_gene: -; v_gene: TRBV11-2; abundance: many; CDR3aa: CASTNDRNTEAFF; CDR3nt: TGTGCCAGCACAAACGACAGGAACACTGAAGCTTTCTTT
j_gene: TRBJ2-2; d_gene: TRBD1; v_gene: TRBV19; abundance: many; CDR3aa: CASSDRQGWTGELFF; CDR3nt: TGTGCCAGTAGTGACCGACAGGGATGGACCGGGGAGCTGTTTTTT
j_gene: TRBJ1-6; d_gene: -; v_gene: TRBV7-3; abundance: -; CDR3aa: CASSWDIIALGDSPLHF; CDR3nt: TGTGCCAGCAGCTGGGATATAATTGCCCTAGGCGATTCACCCCTCCACTTT
j_gene: TRBJ2-5; d_gene: -; v_gene: TRBV30; abundance: few; CDR3aa: CAWSNSGQETQYF; CDR3nt: TGTGCCTGGAGCAACAGCGGCCAAGAGACCCAGTACTTC
j_gene: TRBJ1-3; d_gene: -; v_gene: TRBV11-2; abundance: few; CDR3aa: CASSLTGNYGNTIYF; CDR3nt: TGTGCCAGCAGCTTAACAGGGAATTATGGAAACACCATATATTTT
j_gene: TRBJ1-6; d_gene: -; v_gene: TRBV7-2; abundance: -; CDR3aa: CASSLIPPGLHSPLHF; CDR3nt: TGTGCCAGCAGCTTAATCCCCCCGGGGCTTCATTCACCCCTCCACTTT
j_gene: TRBJ2-5; d_gene: TRBD2; v_gene: TRBV20-1; abundance: -; CDR3aa: CSARTRASGGLKTQYF; CDR3nt: TGCAGTGCTAGGACGAGGGCTAGCGGGGGGTTAAAGACCCAGTACTTC
j_gene: TRBJ1-5; d_gene: -; v_gene: TRBV7-9; abundance: -; CDR3aa: CASSNQGKVEHF; CDR3nt: TGTGCCAGCAGCAACCAGGGGAAGGTCGAGCATTTT
j_gene: TRBJ1-2; d_gene: -; v_gene: TRBV9; abundance: many; CDR3aa: CASSASATEINYGYTF; CDR3nt: TGTGCCAGCAGCGCCTCAGCAACTGAGATTAACTATGGCTACACCTTC
j_gene: TRBJ2-7; d_gene: -; v_gene: TRBV19; abundance: many; CDR3aa: CASSQTRGVYEQYF; CDR3nt: TGTGCCAGTAGTCAAACCCGGGGAGTGTACGAGCAGTACTTC